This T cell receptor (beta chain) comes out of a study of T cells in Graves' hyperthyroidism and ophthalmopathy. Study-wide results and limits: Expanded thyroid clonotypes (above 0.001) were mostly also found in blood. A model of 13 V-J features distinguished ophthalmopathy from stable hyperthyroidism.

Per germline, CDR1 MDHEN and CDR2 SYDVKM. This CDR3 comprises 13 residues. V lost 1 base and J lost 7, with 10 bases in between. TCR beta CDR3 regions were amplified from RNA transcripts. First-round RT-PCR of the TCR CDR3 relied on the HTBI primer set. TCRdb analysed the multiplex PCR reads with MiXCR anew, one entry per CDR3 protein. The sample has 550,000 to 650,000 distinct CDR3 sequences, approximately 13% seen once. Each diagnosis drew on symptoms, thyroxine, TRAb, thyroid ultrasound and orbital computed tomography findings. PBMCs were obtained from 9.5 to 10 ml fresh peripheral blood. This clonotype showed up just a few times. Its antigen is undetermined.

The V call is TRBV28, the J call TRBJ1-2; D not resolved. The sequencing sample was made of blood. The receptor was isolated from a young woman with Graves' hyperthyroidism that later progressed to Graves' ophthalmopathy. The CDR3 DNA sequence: TGTGCCAGCAGTTTATCCTCCCCGCCTGGCTACACCTTC. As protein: CASSLSSPPGYTF.